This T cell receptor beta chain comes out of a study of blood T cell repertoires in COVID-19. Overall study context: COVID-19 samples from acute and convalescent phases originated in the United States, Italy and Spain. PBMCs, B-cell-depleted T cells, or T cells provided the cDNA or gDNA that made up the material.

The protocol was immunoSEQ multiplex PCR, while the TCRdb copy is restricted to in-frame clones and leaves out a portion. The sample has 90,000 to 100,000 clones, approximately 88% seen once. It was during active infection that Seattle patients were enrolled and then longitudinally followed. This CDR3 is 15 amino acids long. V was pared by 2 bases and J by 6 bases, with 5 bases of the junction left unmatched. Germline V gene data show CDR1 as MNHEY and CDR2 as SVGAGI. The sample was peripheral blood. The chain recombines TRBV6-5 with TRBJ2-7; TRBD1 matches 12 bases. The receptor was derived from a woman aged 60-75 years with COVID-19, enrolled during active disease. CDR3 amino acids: CASSYLGQGASEQYF. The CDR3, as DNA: TGTGCCAGCAGTTACCTGGGACAGGGGGCAAGCGAGCAGTACTTC.